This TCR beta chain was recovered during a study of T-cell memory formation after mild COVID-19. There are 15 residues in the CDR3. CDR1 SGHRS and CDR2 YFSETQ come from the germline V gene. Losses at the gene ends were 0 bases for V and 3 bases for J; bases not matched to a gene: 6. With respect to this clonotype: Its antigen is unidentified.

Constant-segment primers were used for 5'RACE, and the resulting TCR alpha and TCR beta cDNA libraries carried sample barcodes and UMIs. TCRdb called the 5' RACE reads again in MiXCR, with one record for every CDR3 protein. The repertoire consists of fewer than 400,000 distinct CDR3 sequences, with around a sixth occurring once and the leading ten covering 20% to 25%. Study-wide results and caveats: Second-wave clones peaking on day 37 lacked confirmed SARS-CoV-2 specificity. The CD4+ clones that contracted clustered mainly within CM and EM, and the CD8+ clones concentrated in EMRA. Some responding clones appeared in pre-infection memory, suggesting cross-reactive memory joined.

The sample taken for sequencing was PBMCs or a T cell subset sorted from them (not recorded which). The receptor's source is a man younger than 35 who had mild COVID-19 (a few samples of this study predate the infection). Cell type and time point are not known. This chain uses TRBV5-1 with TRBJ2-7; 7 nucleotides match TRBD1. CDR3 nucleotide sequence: TGCGCCAGCAGCTTGGGAGGGGGCGGAAACTACGAGCAGTACTTC. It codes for CASSLGGGGNYEQYF.